Each of the 24 T cell receptor beta chains below was sequenced from the same sample in a study of a mutant IDH1 vaccine in newly diagnosed glioma. Noted time point: baseline, week 1 (first vaccination visit). Treatment described: pre-vaccination baseline after standard-of-care therapy. Repertoires were generated with immunoSEQ multiplex PCR, while TCRdb's copy carries only in-frame clones and drops some. Here the sample spans 90,000 to 95,000 clones, approximately 83% being singletons. The sequencing used PBMCs, collected from a glioma patient treated with radiotherapy, temozolomide or both. Receptor source: a woman in her fifties or sixties with glioma.

The J gene is TRBJ2-5, the V gene TRBV5-8, with D tentatively TRBD1 (5 bases). The germline V and J ends were trimmed by 4 bases and 2 bases, with 12 bases remaining between them. The CDR3 loop spans 14 amino acids. Looked up from germline, CDR1 is SGHTS and CDR2 is YDEGEE. The CDR3 DNA reads TGTGCCAGCAGCCGCGTCCAGGGTCAAGAGACCCAGTACTTC. Protein sequence: CASSRVQGQETQYF.

The chain combines TRBV7-9 with TRBJ1-4; possible D gene TRBD1, 5 bases. Germline V gives CDR1 SEHNR, CDR2 FQNEAQ (reference sequence). The V gene lost 5 bases and the J gene lost 9 bases, with 19 bases spanning the gap. The CDR3 runs 15 residues. DNA for the CDR3: TGTGCCAGCAGCCGAACGCCGGGGGACCGTCAAAAACTGTTTTTT. Translated: CASSRTPGDRQKLFF.

J is TRBJ1-1 and V is TRBV23-1, with D possibly being TRBD1 (6 bases). TRBV23-1 is filed as an ORF, its function uncertain. The CDR3 extends over 15 amino acids. The germline V and J ends were trimmed by 3 bases and 7 bases, with 18 bases remaining between them. CDR3 loop: CASSQREQGRNEAFF. CDR3 coding DNA: TGCGCCAGCAGTCAGCGAGAGCAGGGGAGGAATGAAGCTTTCTTT.

The chain links TRBV15 to TRBJ1-2; D gene ambiguous. V dropped 5 bases and J dropped 6 bases, with 7 bases sitting between them. CDR3 length: 11 residues. Germline CDR1 reads LNHNV; CDR2 reads YYDKDF (reference sequence). The CDR3 reads CATSAPDGYTF. The CDR3 region has the DNA TGTGCCACCAGCGCCCCGGATGGCTACACCTTC.

The V and J genes are TRBV6-6 and TRBJ1-4, with D unresolved. The CDR3 length is 14 residues. Deletions cut 8 bases from V and 1 base from J, with 11 bases between. In germline, CDR1 is MNHNY, CDR2 SVGAGI (reference sequence). CDR3 sequence reads: CASQKMLTNEKLFF. CDR3 nucleotides: TGTGCCAGCCAAAAGATGTTAACTAATGAAAAACTGTTTTTT.

The chain carries TRBV11-2 and TRBJ1-1, with D unclear. The V end was cut by 1 base, the J end by 0 bases, with 12 bases between. Germline V gene sequence: CDR1 SGHAT, CDR2 FQNNGV. The CDR3 runs 16 residues. CDR3 nucleotides: TGTGCCAGCAGCTTAGTTTGGGGTCAGATGAACACTGAAGCTTTCTTT. Translation: CASSLVWGQMNTEAFF.

This clone was observed a single time. The chain has TRBV25-1 and TRBJ1-2; 10 bases match TRBD1. CDR1 and CDR2 from the germline V gene are MGHDK and SYGVNS. V was pared by 4 bases and J by 5 bases, with 7 bases of the junction left unmatched. The CDR3 has 15 amino acids. The chain's CDR3 is CASSGQGAMLYGYTF. The CDR3 DNA reads TGTGCCAGCAGTGGACAGGGGGCTATGTTGTATGGCTACACCTTC.

Here the CDR3 reads CSVVAGGGGYTF. The DNA of the CDR3 is TGCAGCGTTGTCGCGGGGGGCGGAGGCTACACCTTC. This chain links TRBV29-1 with TRBJ1-2; tentative D call: TRBD1 (6 bases). Trimming took 4 bases from V and 8 from J, leaving 14 bases between them. In germline, CDR1 is SQVTM, CDR2 ANQGSEA. There are 12 residues in the CDR3.

This clone was seen once. The chain couples TRBV7-3 to TRBJ2-2; D gene ambiguous. From germline, CDR1 is SGHTA and CDR2 FQGTGA. CDR3 length: 12 residues. V shed 5 bases and J shed 5 bases, with 6 bases lying between them. The CDR3 region is CASSPDTGELFF. The DNA of the CDR3 is TGTGCCAGCAGCCCGGATACCGGGGAGCTGTTTTTT.

Only one count was recorded for this clone. The chain carries TRBV30 and TRBJ2-1, with D perhaps TRBD2 (7 bases). Germline CDR1 GTSNPN, CDR2 SVGIG (reference sequence). Trimming stripped 2 bases from V and 10 bases from J, with 18 bases between. CDR3 size: 14 residues. The CDR3 nucleotides read TGTGCCTGGAGTTGGGGGGGGCCGAGATCAGAGCAGTTCTTC. Amino acids: CAWSWGGPRSEQFF.

This chain connects TRBV27 to TRBJ1-2; possible D gene TRBD1, 5 bases. The germline V and J ends were trimmed by 4 bases and 9 bases, with 12 bases remaining between them. This CDR3 has 12 amino acids. CDR1 MNHEY and CDR2 SMNVEV come from the germline V gene (reference sequence). CDR3 in DNA: TGTGCCAGCAGTTCGGGACGGGACCGCTACACCTTC. It yields the protein CASSSGRDRYTF.

The chain links TRBV5-1 to TRBJ2-1; possibly TRBD1 for D (6 bases). V was shortened by 0 bases and J by 0 bases, with 13 bases between the two germline ends. CDR1 is SGHRS, CDR2 YFSETQ, per germline. This CDR3 contains 17 residues. The CDR3 coding sequence is TGCGCCAGCAGCTTGGATAGGACAGAGAGCTCCTACAATGAGCAGTTCTTC. Translation: CASSLDRTESSYNEQFF.

This sequence joins TRBV6-1 and TRBJ2-5; 8 nucleotides line up with TRBD2. V was clipped by 2 bases and J by 2 bases; unmatched bases: 4. CDR1 is MNHNS, CDR2 SASEGT, per germline. The CDR3 contains 15 residues. The CDR3 coding sequence is TGTGCCAGCAGTGAAAGGTCGGGGGGGCAAGAGACCCAGTACTTC. Translation: CASSERSGGQETQYF.

V is TRBV7-2 and J is TRBJ1-2, with D tentatively TRBD1 (6 bases). The CDR3 loop spans 13 amino acids. V lost 1 base to trimming and J lost 8 bases, with 11 bases between them. Per the germline V gene, CDR1 is SGHTA and CDR2 is FQGNSA. The CDR3 sequence is CASSLVGGGGYTF. CDR3 nucleotides: TGTGCCAGCAGCTTAGTAGGGGGAGGGGGCTACACCTTC.

V is TRBV2 and J is TRBJ1-1; possible D gene TRBD1, 5 bases. Germline V gene data show CDR1 as SNHLY and CDR2 as FYNNEI. Between the trimmed V and J ends, which lost 5 bases and 8 bases, there was a span of 9 bases. There are 11 residues in the CDR3. The CDR3 reads CASSQQVEAFF. Written as DNA, the CDR3 is TGTGCCAGCAGTCAACAGGTGGAAGCTTTCTTT.

This clone was observed once. The V and J genes are TRBV4-2 and TRBJ1-3, with D possibly being TRBD1 (5 bases). Trimming took 0 bases from V and 2 from J, leaving 14 bases between them. CDR3 size: 17 residues. Germline V gene sequence: CDR1 LGHNA, CDR2 YNFKEQ. DNA of the CDR3: TGTGCCAGCAGCCAAGAAGCTTTGGGGGGAGCTGGAAACACCATATATTTT. It is translated as CASSQEALGGAGNTIYF.

The V and J genes are TRBV7-8 and TRBJ2-7, with 11 nucleotides matching TRBD2. The CDR3 runs to 14 residues. The junction had 3 bases not matched to a gene; V was cut back by 5 bases and J by 3 bases. Germline loops: CDR1 SGHVS, CDR2 FQNEAQ. For the CDR3, the DNA is TGTGCCAGCAGCCACGGGACTAGCGGCTACGAGCAGTACTTC. It translates to CASSHGTSGYEQYF.

V usage is TRBV27 and J usage is TRBJ2-7; D remains ambiguous. CDR3 length equals 13 residues. The germline V gene has CDR1 MNHEY and CDR2 SMNVEV (reference sequence). Between the trimmed V and J ends, which lost 6 bases and 3 bases, there was a span of 12 bases. CDR3 coding DNA: TGTGCCAGCAGCAAATTTATCGGCTACGAGCAGTACTTC. Amino acid sequence: CASSKFIGYEQYF.

J is TRBJ1-2 and V is TRBV5-6, with TRBD1 as a possible D gene (5 bases). Germline V gene lookup returns CDR1 SGHDT and CDR2 YYEEEE. This CDR3 has 14 residues. V was pared by 0 bases and J by 4 bases, with 10 bases between. CDR3 nucleotides: TGTGCCAGCAGCTTGGGGGGGGTTAGCTATGGCTACACCTTC. This codes for CASSLGGVSYGYTF.

CDR3 residues: CASSVVGSGGLGNTGELFF. For the CDR3, the DNA is TGTGCCAGCAGCGTAGTAGGTAGCGGGGGCCTTGGGAACACCGGGGAGCTGTTTTTT. The chain combines TRBV9 with TRBJ2-2, with 9 bases matching TRBD2. V shed 0 bases and J 1 base; nucleotides not matched to a gene: 10. Germline lookup yields CDR1 SGDLS and CDR2 YYNGEE. The CDR3 is 19 residues long.

This rearrangement joins TRBV15 to TRBJ1-2, with 7 bases aligning to TRBD1. Per germline, CDR1 LNHNV and CDR2 YYDKDF (reference sequence). V shed 3 bases and J 5 bases; nucleotides not matched to a gene: 9. CDR3 length: 15 amino acids. CDR3 amino acids: CATSSGRGLKYGYTF. The CDR3 coding sequence is TGTGCCACCAGCAGTGGAAGGGGGCTTAAGTATGGCTACACCTTC.

This rearrangement joins TRBV15 to TRBJ1-5; no firm D call. Germline lookup yields CDR1 LNHNV and CDR2 YYDKDF (reference sequence). Trimming cost V 3 bases and J 7 bases, with 16 bases left between them. The CDR3 spans 15 residues. The CDR3 spells CATSSRTVISQPQHF. DNA for the CDR3: TGTGCCACCAGCAGCAGGACGGTGATCAGCCAGCCCCAGCATTTT.

The chain has TRBV7-2 and TRBJ1-3; maybe TRBD1 (5 bases). From germline, CDR1 is SGHTA and CDR2 FQGNSA. This CDR3 comprises 19 residues. V lost 0 bases and J 0 bases, leaving 18 bases between the germline ends. The CDR3: CASSLADDVGVLSGNTIYF. The CDR3 DNA follows: TGTGCCAGCAGCTTAGCGGATGATGTGGGGGTTCTCTCTGGAAACACCATATATTTT.

The chain has TRBV4-3 and TRBJ2-7; 7 bases fit TRBD1. The J segment lost 2 bases and the V segment lost 4 bases, leaving 8 bases of the junction unmatched. The germline CDR1 and CDR2 sequences are LGHNA and YSLEER. This CDR3 spans 15 amino acids. As DNA, the CDR3 is TGCGCCAGCAGCCCGAGGCACAGGGGAGCCTACGAGCAGTACTTC. It is translated as CASSPRHRGAYEQYF.